Included here is one TCR beta chain sequence, with context. What it recognizes is unknown. This sample is part of a study of cytomegalovirus exposure and HLA in healthy donors. Study observations and caveats: Rare TCR sequences dominated, though some public TCRs recurred in many donors. In a later analysis, first-cohort TCR clusters were found to tend to co-occur in the approximately 120 validation repertoires. It was 164 TCR beta chains that were listed as cytomegalovirus-associated. High specificity and sensitivity for cytomegalovirus status were reported for the classifier.

Assay used: immunoSEQ multiplex PCR; TCRdb lists only in-frame clones, some missing. The sample has under 350,000 clones, 80% to 90% seen once; the top ten hold more than 0.8%. The CDR3 is 15 amino acids. The V and J ends lost 3 bases and 0 bases respectively, with 9 bases between them. CDR1 is MNHEY and CDR2 is SMNVEV in the germline V gene (reference sequence). The clonotype originates from a woman in her late teens or twenties in good health and CMV-seronegative. The gene calls are TRBV27 and TRBJ1-3; D unclear. Sequencing input: PBMCs. The CDR3 spells CASSFSVGSGNTIYF. The CDR3 DNA reads as TGTGCCAGCAGTTTTAGTGTCGGCTCTGGAAACACCATATATTTT.